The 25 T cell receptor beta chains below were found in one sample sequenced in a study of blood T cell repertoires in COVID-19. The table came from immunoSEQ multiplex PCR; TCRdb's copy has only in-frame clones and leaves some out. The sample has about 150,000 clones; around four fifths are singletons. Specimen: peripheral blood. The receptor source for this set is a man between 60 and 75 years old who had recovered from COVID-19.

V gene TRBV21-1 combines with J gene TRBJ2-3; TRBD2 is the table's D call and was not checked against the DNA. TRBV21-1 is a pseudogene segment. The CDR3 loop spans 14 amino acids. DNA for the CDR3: TGTGCCAGCCCTCAGAGGGTTCACACAGATACGCAGTATTTT. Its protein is CASPQRVHTDTQYF.

CDR3 nucleotides: TGTGCCAGCAACTTAGGCAGGGCCTATAATTCACCCCTCCACTTT. Its protein product is CASNLGRAYNSPLHF. The chain recombines TRBV2 with TRBJ1-6, with D perhaps matching TRBD1 (5 bases). V lost 7 bases, J lost 2 bases, and 12 bases lay in between. The CDR3 runs 15 residues. CDR1 and CDR2 from the germline V gene are SNHLY and FYNNEI.

The CDR3: CASSLGGNNQPQHF. As DNA, the CDR3 is TGTGCCAGCTCACTGGGAGGAAACAATCAGCCCCAGCATTTT. The chain links TRBV18 to TRBJ1-5; D gene unclear. The length of the CDR3 is 14 residues. Germline V gene lookup returns CDR1 KGHSH and CDR2 LQKENI. V lost 4 bases and J lost 3, with 10 bases in between.

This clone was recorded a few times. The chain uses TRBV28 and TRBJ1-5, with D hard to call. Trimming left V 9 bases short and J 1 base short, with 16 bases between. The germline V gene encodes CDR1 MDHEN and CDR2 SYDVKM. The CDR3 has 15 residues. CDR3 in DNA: TGTGCCAGTGTCGGGGTACCGACGAGCAATCAGCCCCAGCATTTT. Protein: CASVGVPTSNQPQHF.

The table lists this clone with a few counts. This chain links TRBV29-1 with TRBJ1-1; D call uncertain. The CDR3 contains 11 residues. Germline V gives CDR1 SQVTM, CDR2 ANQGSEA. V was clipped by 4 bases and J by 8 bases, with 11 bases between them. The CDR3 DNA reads TGCAGCGTTGGAGGGCAAGCGGAAGCTTTCTTT. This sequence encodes CSVGGQAEAFF.

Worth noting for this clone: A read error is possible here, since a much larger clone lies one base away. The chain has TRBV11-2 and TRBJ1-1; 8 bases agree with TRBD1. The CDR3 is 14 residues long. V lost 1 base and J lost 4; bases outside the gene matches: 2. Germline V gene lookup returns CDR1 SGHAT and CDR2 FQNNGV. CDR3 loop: CASSLGTGTTEAFF. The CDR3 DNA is TGTGCCAGCAGCTTAGGGACAGGGACCACTGAAGCTTTCTTT.

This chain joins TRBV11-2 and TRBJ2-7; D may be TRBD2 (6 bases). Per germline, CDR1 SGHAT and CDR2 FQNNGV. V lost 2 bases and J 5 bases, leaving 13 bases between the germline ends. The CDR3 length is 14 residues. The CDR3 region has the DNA TGTGCCAGCAGCTTACTCGGAGGGGTCGACGAGCAGTACTTC. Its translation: CASSLLGGVDEQYF.

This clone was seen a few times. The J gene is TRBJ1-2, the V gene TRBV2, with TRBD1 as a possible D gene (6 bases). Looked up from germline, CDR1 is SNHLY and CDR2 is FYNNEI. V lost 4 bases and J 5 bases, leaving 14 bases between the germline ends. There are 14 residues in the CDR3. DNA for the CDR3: TGTGCCAGCAGTGTCGGCAGGGGATCATATGGCTACACCTTC. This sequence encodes CASSVGRGSYGYTF.

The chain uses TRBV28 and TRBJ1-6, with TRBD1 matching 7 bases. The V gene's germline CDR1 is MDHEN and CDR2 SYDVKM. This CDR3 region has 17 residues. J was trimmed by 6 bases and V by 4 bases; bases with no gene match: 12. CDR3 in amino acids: CASSSPDRRRFNSPLHF. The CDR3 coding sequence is TGTGCCAGCAGTTCCCCGGACAGGCGGAGGTTTAATTCACCCCTCCACTTT.

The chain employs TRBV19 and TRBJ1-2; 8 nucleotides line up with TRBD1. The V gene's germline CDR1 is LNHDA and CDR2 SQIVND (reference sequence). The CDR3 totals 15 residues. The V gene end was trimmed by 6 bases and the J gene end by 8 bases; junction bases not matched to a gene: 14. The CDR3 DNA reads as TGTGCCAGTAGCCACGAGACAGGGGCGACGACGGGCTACACCTTC. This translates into CASSHETGATTGYTF.

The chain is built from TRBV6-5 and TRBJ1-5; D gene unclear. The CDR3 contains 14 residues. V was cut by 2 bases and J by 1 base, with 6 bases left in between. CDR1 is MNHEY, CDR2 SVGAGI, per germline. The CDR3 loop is CASSYGPSNQPQHF. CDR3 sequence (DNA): TGTGCCAGCAGTTACGGGCCGAGCAATCAGCCCCAGCATTTT.

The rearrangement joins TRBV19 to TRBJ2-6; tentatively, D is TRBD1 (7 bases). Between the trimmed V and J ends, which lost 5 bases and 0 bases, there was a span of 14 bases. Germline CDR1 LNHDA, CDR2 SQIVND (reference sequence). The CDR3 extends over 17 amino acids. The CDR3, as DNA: TGTGCCAGTAGTCCGGCAGGGGGGAACTCTGGGGCCAACGTCCTGACTTTC. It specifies CASSPAGGNSGANVLTF.

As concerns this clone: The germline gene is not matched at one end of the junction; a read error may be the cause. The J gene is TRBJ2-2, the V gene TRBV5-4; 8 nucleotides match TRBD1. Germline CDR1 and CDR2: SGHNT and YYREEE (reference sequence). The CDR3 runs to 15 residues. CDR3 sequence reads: CASSSGQGVGGKLFF. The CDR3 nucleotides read TGTGCCAGCAGTTCCGGACAGGGTGTCGGCGGGAAGCTGTTTTTT.

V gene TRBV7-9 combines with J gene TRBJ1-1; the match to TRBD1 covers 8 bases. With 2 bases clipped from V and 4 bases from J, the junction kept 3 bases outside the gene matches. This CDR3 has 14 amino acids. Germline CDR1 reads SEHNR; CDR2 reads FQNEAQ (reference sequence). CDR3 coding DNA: TGTGCCAGCAGCTTAAGGGGACAGGCCACTGAAGCTTTCTTT. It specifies CASSLRGQATEAFF. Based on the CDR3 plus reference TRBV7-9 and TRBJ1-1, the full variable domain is DTGVSQNPRHKITKRGQNVTFRCDPISEHNRLYWYRQTLGQGPEFLTYFQNEAQLEKSRLLSDRFSAERPKGSFSTLEIQRTEQGDSAMYLCASSLRGQATEAFFGQGTRLTVV.

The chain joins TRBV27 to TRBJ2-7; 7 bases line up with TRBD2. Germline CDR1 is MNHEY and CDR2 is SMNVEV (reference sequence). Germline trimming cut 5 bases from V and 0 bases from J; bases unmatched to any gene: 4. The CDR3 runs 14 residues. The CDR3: CASSNAGDSYEQYF. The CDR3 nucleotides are TGTGCCAGCAGTAACGCGGGGGACTCCTACGAGCAGTACTTC.

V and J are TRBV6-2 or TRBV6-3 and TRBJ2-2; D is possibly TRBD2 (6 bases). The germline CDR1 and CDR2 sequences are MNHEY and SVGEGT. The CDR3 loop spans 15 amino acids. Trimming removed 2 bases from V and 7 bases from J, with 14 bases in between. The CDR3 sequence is CASSYIPQGGGELFF. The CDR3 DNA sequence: TGTGCCAGCAGTTACATTCCTCAGGGAGGCGGGGAGCTGTTTTTT.

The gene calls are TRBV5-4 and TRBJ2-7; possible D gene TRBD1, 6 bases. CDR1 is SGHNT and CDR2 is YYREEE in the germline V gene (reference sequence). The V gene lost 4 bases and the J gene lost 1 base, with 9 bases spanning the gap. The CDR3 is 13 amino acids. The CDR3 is CASSDTGSYEQYF. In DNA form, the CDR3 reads TGTGCCAGCAGCGATACAGGGTCCTACGAGCAGTACTTC.

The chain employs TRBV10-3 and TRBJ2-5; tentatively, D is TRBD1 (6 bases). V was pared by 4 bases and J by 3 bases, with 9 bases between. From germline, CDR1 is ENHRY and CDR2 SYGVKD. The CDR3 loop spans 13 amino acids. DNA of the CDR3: TGTGCCATCAGTGGGACAGAAAAAGAGACCCAGTACTTC. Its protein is CAISGTEKETQYF.

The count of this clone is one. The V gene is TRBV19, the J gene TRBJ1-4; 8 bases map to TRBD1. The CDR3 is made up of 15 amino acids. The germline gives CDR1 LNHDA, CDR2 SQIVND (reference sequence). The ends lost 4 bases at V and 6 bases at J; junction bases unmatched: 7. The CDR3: CASSTPDRVDEKLFF. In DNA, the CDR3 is TGTGCCAGTAGTACCCCGGACAGGGTGGATGAAAAACTGTTTTTT.

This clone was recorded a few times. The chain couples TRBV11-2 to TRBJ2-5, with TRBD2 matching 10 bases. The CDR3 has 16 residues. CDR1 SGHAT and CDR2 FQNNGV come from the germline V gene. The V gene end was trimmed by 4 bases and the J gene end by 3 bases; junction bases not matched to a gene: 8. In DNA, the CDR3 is TGTGCCAGCAGCTCCCTAGCCCTAGCGGGGGAAGAGACCCAGTACTTC. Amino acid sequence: CASSSLALAGEETQYF.

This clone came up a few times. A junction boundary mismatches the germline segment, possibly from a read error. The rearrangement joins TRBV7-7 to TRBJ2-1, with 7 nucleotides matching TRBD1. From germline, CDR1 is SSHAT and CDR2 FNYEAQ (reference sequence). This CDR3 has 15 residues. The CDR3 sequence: CASSPGRTGWNEQFF. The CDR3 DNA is TGTGCTAGCAGCCCTGGACGGACAGGATGGAATGAGCAGTTCTTC.

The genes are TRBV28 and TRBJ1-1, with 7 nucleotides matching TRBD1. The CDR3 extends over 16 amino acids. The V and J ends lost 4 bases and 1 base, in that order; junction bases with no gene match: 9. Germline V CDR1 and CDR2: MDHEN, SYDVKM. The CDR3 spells CASSSADGTANTEAFF. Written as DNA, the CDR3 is TGTGCCAGCAGTTCAGCTGATGGGACAGCGAACACTGAAGCTTTCTTT.

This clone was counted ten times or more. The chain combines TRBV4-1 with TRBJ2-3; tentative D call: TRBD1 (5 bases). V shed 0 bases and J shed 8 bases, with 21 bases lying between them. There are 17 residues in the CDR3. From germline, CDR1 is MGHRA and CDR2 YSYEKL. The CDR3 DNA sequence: TGCGCCAGCAGCCAAGATCGTAGGGCGACCACAGGTGGTACGCAGTATTTT. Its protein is CASSQDRRATTGGTQYF.

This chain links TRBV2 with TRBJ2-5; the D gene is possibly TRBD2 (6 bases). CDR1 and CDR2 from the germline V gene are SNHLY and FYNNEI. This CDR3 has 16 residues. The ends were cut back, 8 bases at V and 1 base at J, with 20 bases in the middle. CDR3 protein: CASGGIRRTTQETQYF. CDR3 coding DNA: TGTGCCAGCGGCGGGATCCGACGGACCACCCAAGAGACCCAGTACTTC.

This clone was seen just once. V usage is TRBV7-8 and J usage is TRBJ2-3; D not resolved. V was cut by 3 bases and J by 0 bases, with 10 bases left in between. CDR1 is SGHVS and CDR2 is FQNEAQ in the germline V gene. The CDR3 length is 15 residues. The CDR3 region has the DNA TGTGCCAGCAGCTTTATGGGCAAAAGCACAGATACGCAGTATTTT. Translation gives CASSFMGKSTDTQYF.